Listed below are T cell receptor beta chains from one sample, sequenced in a study of T cells in Graves' hyperthyroidism and ophthalmopathy. TCRdb fed the multiplex PCR reads into MiXCR, producing one record per CDR3 protein. This table has about 290,000 distinct CDR3 sequences, roughly an eighth appearing once. Sequencing was done on a sample of blood. The receptors stem from a woman aged 40 to 50 with Graves' hyperthyroidism. CDR3s include the opening cysteine and the closing phenylalanine or tryptophan. A D gene is named only where the DNA matches it firmly. Clone size appears in some rows only: once, few, many, or a class for an expanded clone.

V	size	D	J	DNA	CDR3
TRBV20-1	many	-	TRBJ2-2	TGCAGTGCCCAAAGACAAGGCTGGAGATCCGGGGAGCTGTTTTTT	CSAQRQGWRSGELFF
TRBV9	few	TRBD2	TRBJ2-1	TGTGCCAGCAGCGTGGGACTAGCGGGAGTTGAGCAGTTCTTC	CASSVGLAGVEQFF
TRBV7-9	many	-	TRBJ1-2	TGTGCCAGCAGCTTAGGGGACCCCAGTTATGGCTACACCTTC	CASSLGDPSYGYTF
TRBV12-3/TRBV12-4	-	TRBD2	TRBJ2-5	TGTGCCAGCAGGAGACTAGCGCAAGAGACCCAGTACTTC	CASRRLAQETQYF
TRBV20-1	-	TRBD2	TRBJ2-5	TGCAGTGCTAGGTATTGGGAGGGCCCGGAGACCCAGTACTTC	CSARYWEGPETQYF
TRBV29-1	many	-	TRBJ1-1	TGCAGCGCCCACACACAGGGGAACACTGAAGCTTTCTTT	CSAHTQGNTEAFF
TRBV2	many	TRBD2	TRBJ2-1	TGTGCCAGCAGTACCAGCGGGAGGGCCTCCAATGAGCAGTTCTTC	CASSTSGRASNEQFF
TRBV3-1	few	TRBD2	TRBJ2-4	TGTGCCAGCAGCCAAGATATCGGGGGCGGGAGGGACATTCAGTACTTC	CASSQDIGGGRDIQYF
TRBV7-9	many	TRBD1	TRBJ1-1	TGTGCCAGCAGCTCTTCAGGGGGCAGGGGGAACACTGAAGCTTTCTTT	CASSSSGGRGNTEAFF
TRBV7-9	few	-	TRBJ1-2	TGTGCCAGCAGCCCAGCTGCCCGGGCCGGGGGCTATGGCTACACCTTC	CASSPAARAGGYGYTF
TRBV29-1	many	TRBD1	TRBJ2-1	TGCAGCGTTGAATCGGACAGGGGGGTTTACAATGAGCAGTTCTTC	CSVESDRGVYNEQFF
TRBV3-1	many	-	TRBJ1-1	TGTGCCAGCAGCCAGACAGCGGCAGGCACTGAAGCTTTCTTT	CASSQTAAGTEAFF